The source of this TCR beta chain is a study of T-cell reconstitution after alpha-beta-depleted transplantation in children. V gave up 1 base and J gave up 5 bases, with 22 bases separating them. The CDR3 consists of 18 residues. Germline V gene sequence: CDR1 SGHTA, CDR2 FQGNSA. TCRbeta library preparation incorporated unique molecular identifiers. TCRdb recomputed calls from the PCR reads with MiXCR, one row per CDR3 protein. The sample has about 310,000 distinct CDR3 sequences, over 20% seen once. Whole-study findings and limits: Several hundred graft clones that had expanded were reportedly the source of alpha-beta T cells about two months after transplant. T-cell counts and diversity at one year post-transplant came mainly from newly produced T cells.

This clonotype was seen only a few times. Its antigen is currently unknown. Material: PBMCs, mostly from graft donor cells, obtained 180 days after TCRalphabeta/CD19-depleted stem cell transplant. The receptor comes from a male patient younger than 18 who had a stem cell transplant for acute lymphoblastic leukemia, so the T cells may come from the graft donor. The chain recombines TRBV7-2 with TRBJ2-3; a weak D match, TRBD2 (6 bases). CDR3 in amino acids: CASSLGRKSGGPGDTQYF. The CDR3 DNA follows: TGTGCCAGCAGCTTAGGGCGGAAAAGCGGAGGGCCCGGAGATACGCAGTATTTT.